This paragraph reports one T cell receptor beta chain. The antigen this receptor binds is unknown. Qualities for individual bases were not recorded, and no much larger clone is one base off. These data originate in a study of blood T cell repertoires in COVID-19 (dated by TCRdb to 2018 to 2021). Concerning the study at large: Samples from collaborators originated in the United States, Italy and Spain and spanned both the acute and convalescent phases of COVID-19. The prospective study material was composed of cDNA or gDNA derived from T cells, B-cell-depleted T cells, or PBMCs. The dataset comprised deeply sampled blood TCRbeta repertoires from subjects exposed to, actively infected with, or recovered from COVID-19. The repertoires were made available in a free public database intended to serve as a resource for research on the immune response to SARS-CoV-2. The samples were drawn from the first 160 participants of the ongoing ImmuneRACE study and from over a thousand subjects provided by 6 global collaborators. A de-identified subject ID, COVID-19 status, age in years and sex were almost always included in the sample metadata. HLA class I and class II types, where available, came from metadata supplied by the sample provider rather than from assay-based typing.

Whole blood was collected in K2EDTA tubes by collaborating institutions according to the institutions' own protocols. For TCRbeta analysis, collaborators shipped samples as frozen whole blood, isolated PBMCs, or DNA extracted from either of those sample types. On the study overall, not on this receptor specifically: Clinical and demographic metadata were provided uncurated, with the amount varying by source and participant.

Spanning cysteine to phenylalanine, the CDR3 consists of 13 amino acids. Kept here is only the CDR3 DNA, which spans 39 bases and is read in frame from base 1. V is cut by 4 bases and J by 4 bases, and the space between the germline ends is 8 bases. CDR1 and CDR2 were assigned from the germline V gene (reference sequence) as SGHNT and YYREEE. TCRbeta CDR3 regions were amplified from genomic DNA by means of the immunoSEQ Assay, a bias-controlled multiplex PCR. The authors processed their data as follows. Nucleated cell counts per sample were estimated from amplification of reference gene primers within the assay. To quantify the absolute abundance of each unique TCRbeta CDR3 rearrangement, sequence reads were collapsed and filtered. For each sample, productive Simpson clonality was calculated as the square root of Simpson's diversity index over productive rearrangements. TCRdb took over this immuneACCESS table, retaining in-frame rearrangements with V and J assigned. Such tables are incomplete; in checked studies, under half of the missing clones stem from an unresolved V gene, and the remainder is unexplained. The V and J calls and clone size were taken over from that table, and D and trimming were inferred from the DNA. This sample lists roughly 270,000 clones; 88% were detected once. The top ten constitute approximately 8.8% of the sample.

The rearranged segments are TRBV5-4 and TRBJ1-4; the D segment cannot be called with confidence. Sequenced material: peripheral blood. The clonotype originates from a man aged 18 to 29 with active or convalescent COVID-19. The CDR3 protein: CASSPELNEKLFF. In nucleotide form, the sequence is TGTGCCAGCAGCCCCGAGCTTAATGAAAAACTGTTTTTT.